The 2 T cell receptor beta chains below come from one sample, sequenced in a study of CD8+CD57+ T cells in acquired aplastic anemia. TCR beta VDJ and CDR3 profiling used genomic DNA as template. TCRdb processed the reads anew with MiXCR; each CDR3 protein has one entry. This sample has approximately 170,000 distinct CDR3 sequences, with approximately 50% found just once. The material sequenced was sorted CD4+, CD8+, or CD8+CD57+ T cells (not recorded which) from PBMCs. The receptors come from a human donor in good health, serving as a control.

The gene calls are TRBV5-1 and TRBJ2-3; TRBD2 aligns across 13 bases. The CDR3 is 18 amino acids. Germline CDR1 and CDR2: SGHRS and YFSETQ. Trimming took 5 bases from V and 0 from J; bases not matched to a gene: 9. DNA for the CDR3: TGCGCCAGCAGTCCCGGGACTAGCGGGGCCCAGAGCACAGATACGCAGTATTTT. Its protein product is CASSPGTSGAQSTDTQYF.

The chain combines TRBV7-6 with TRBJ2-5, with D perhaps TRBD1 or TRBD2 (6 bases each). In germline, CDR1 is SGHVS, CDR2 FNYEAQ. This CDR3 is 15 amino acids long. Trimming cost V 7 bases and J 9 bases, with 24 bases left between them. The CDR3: CASTQQQGPGESQYF. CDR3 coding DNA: TGTGCCAGCACCCAGCAACAGGGCCCGGGGGAGTCCCAGTACTTC.